This TCR beta chain was found in a study of Graves' ophthalmopathy and Graves' hyperthyroidism (dated by TCRdb to 2017 to 2018). About the investigation overall: Peripheral blood samples were taken at the time of initial diagnosis, before any treatment was given. The study used signatures of the TCR beta repertoire to tell Graves' ophthalmopathy apart from Graves' hyperthyroidism and to predict which patients would progress to ophthalmopathy. In total, some 130 blood samples were TCR-sequenced: fewer than 50 ophthalmopathy, over 70 hyperthyroidism and approximately 17 hyperthyroidism-to-ophthalmopathy patients. A discovery set of about 99 patients (around 44 ophthalmopathy, fewer than 60 stable hyperthyroidism) was enrolled to explore V-J signatures distinguishing ophthalmopathy from hyperthyroidism. An independent validation cohort comprised roughly 20 hyperthyroidism patients and 15 to 17 patients who later progressed from hyperthyroidism to ophthalmopathy. T-cell repertoires of thyroid tissue and blood were compared in more than five hyperthyroidism patients. After sampling, hyperthyroidism patients received methimazole starting at 30 mg daily, and ophthalmopathy patients received high-dose intravenous methylprednisolone. The approximately 98 discovery patients were randomly divided into training and test sets at a 7:3 ratio. Overall results and qualifications from the work: Sample size was not statistically predetermined, and group allocation was not concealed from the investigators. Ophthalmopathy was separated from stable hyperthyroidism by the 13-signature model with 85% to 90% sensitivity and less than 82% specificity in cross-validation and with 80%/75% in the test set. In validation, the model predicted ophthalmopathy progression with 55% to 71% sensitivity and about 73% specificity; about a dozen predicted patients were CT-confirmed with GO in a median of approximately 6.5 months. Most of the expanded thyroid clonotypes with a frequency above 0.001 were also detected in blood, and it was suggested that the thyroid immune response may be reflected by blood repertoires.

This clonotype has ten or more counts. This clone's antigen is unknown. Within one base of it there is no much larger clone, and no base qualities were kept. The ophthalmopathy patients had moderately to severely active disease, with a Clinical Activity Score of 3 or higher, a NOSPECS grade of 4 or higher, and a disease duration of less than 3 months. Patients with other autoimmune diseases, uncontrolled infections, pregnancy or lactation were excluded from the study. Clinical symptoms, serum thyroxine, TRAb, thyroid ultrasound and orbital computed tomography were used for diagnosis. Ficoll-Paque density gradient centrifugation was used to isolate PBMCs from 9.5 to 10 ml of fresh peripheral blood. Total RNA was extracted using Trizol reagent, and RNA quality was checked on an Agilent 2100 Bioanalyzer. In the germline V gene, CDR1 corresponds to MNHNS and CDR2 to SASEGT. Including the terminal cysteine and phenylalanine, the CDR3 comprises 13 residues. Of the read, only the CDR3 DNA is kept; its 39 bases are in frame from base 1. The junction shows trimming of 6 bases on V and 1 base on J, plus 9 bases between the germline ends.

For repertoire sequencing, TCR beta CDR3 regions were amplified from RNA transcripts. The first round of RT-PCR was done with HTBI primers and the Qiagen OneStep RT-PCR kit, and was followed by a second round of multiplex PCR, then size selection and purification. The libraries underwent paired-end sequencing with 100 bp reads on an Illumina HiSeq2000. Processing in the source paper ran as follows. SOAPnuke was used to process the reads, removing any read that contained adapters or uncalled bases, had a mean Phred below 15, or lacked an exact match to the constant primer or identifier. High-quality paired reads were merged with COPE v1.2.5. Each unique nucleotide sequence was treated as a clonotype, and MiTCR v1.1 was used to align the clonotypes to the IMGT TRB V, D and J references. Only V-J combinations with frequency above 0.0001 were analysed, covering about 99% of repertoires. For each V-J combination, a TCR clonal expansion and chaos score was defined as the ratio of F50 clonal expansion to chaos observed in the TCRdist matrix. Welch's t-statistics and random forest were used to narrow the features down to around twelve V-J combinations, which were then fed into a naive Bayes classifier. The Morisita-Horn index was used to measure how similar the thyroid and blood repertoires were. The public reads were run again by TCRdb, first through fastp at Q25 and then through MiXCR, and only productive beta chains were kept. Rows matching on CDR3 protein sequence are summarized as one entry with the most common DNA and genes. The V and J calls reflect TCRdb's pipeline rather than the authors' work. Across this sample there are 200,000 to 250,000 distinct CDR3 sequences, with roughly 21% seen only once. The leading ten clones occupy roughly 39% of the sample.

This sequence uses TRBV6-1 and TRBJ1-1; TRBD1 is a weak D gene call, 5 bases matching. The receptor was isolated from a woman in her fifties or sixties with Graves' ophthalmopathy. Donor details come from another sample of the same person, matched by shared clones. Specimen: peripheral blood. The CDR3 sequence is CASSAGQNTEAFF. The nucleotide sequence is given as TGTGCCAGCAGCGCTGGACAGAACACTGAAGCTTTCTTT.